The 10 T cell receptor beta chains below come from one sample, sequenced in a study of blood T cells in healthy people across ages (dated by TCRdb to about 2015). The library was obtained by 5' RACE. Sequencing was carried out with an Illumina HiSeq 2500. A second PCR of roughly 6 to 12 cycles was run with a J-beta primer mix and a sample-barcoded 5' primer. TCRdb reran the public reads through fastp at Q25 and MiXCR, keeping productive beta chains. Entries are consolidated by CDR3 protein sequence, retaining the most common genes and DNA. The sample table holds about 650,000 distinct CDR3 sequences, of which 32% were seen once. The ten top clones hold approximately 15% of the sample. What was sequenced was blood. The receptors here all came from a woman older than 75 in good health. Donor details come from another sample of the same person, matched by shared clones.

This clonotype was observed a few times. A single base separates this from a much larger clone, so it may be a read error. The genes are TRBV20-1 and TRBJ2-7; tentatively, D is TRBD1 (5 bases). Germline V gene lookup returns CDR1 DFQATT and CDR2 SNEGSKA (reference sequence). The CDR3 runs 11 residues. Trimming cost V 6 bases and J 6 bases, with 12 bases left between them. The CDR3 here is CSASRVGEQYF. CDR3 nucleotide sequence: TGCAGTGCAAGCAGGGTCGGCGAGCAGTACTTC.

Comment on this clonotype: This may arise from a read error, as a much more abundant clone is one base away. DNA for the CDR3: TGCGGTGCTAGAGATGGGGGACAGGGGGAGCAGCCCCAGCATTTT. Protein sequence: CGARDGGQGEQPQHF. V is TRBV20-1 and J is TRBJ1-5, with TRBD1 matching 11 bases. The germline gives CDR1 DFQATT, CDR2 SNEGSKA (reference sequence). The CDR3 spans 15 residues.

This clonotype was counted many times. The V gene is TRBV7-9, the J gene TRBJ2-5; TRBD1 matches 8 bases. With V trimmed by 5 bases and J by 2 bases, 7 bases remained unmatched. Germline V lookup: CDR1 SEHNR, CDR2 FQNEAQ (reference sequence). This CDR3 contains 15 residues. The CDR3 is CASSRPGTGQETQYF. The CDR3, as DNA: TGTGCCAGCAGCCGGCCCGGGACAGGACAAGAGACCCAGTACTTC. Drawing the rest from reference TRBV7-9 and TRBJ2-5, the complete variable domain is DTGVSQNPRHKITKRGQNVTFRCDPISEHNRLYWYRQTLGQGPEFLTYFQNEAQLEKSRLLSDRFSAERPKGSFSTLEIQRTEQGDSAMYLCASSRPGTGQETQYFGPGTRLLVL.

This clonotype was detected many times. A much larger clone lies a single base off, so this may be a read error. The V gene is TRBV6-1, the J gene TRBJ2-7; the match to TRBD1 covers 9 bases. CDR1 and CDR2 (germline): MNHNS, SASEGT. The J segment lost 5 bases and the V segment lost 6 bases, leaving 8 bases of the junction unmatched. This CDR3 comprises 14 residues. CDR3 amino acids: CASRGGQGRNEQYF. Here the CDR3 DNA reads TGTGCCAGCAGGGGGGGACAGGGAAGGAACGAGCAGTACTTC.

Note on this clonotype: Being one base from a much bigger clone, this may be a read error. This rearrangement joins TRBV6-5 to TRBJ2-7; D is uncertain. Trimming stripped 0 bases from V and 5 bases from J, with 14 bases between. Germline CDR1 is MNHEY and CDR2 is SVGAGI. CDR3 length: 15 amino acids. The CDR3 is CASSYSTPKAHEQYF. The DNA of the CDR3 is TGTGCCAGCAGTTACTCGACGCCGAAGGCGCACGAGCAGTACTTC.

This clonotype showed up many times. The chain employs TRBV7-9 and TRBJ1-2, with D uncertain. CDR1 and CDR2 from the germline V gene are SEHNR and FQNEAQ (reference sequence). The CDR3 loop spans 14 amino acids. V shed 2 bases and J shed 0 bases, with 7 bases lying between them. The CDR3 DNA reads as TGTGCCAGCAGCTTACCGAGAACTAACTATGGCTACACCTTC. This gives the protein CASSLPRTNYGYTF.

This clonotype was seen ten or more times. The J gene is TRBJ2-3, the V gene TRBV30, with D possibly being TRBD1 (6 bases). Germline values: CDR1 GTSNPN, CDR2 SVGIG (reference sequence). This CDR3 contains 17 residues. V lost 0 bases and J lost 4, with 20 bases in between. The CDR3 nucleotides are TGTGCCTGGAGTGTATTGAAGATTTTAGGACAGTCAGATACGCAGTATTTT. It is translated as CAWSVLKILGQSDTQYF.

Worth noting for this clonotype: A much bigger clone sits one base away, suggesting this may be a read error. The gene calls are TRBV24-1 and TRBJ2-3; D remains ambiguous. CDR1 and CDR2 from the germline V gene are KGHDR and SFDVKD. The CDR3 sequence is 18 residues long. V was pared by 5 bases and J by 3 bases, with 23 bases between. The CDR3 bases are TGTGCCACCAGTGGTCCCCCCCATCCTCGGACGTCGACAGATACGCAGTATTTT. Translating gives CATSGPPHPRTSTDTQYF.

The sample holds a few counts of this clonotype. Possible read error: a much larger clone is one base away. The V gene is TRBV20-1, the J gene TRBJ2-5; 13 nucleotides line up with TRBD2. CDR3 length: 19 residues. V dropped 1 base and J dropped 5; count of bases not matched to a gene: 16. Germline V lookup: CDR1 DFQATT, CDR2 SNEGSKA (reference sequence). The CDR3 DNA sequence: TGCAGTGCTAGAGGCCCATCCAGAACTAGCGGGGGGGCGGGGGAGACCCAGTACTTC. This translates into CSARGPSRTSGGAGETQYF.

DNA of the CDR3: TGTGCCAGCAGCTCCGATGTGGCGGCCAATGAGCAGTACTTC. Its protein product is CASSSDVAANEQYF. The gene calls are TRBV7-9 and TRBJ2-7; D unclear. V lost 4 bases and J lost 7, with 17 bases in between. This CDR3 spans 14 amino acids. Germline V gene sequence: CDR1 SEHNR, CDR2 FQNEAQ (reference sequence).